The TCR beta chain under discussion was sequenced for a study of technical replicates of blood from four donors. The CDR3 is 15 residues long. Trimming took off 2 bases at V and 4 bases at J, with 14 bases between the two ends. The germline V gene has CDR1 WSHSY and CDR2 SAAADI. Only in-frame clones appear in the TCRdb table, and some are missing; sequencing was by immunoSEQ multiplex PCR. The data show 60,000 to 85,000 clones, approximately 93% seen once. The sample comprised T cells isolated from PBMCs. The chain is built from TRBV10-2 and TRBJ1-2; TRBD1 is a possible D gene (5 bases). This clonotype was obtained from a human donor in good health. CDR3 DNA sequence: TGCGCCAGCAGTGAGGGAGACTCGGGGGGCTATGGCTACACCTTC. Its translation: CASSEGDSGGYGYTF.